Listed here are 32 T cell receptor beta chains from one sample, sequenced in a study of blood T cells in healthy people across ages. The authors ran a second PCR of about 6 to 12 cycles using a sample-barcoded 5' primer and a J-beta primer mix. TCRdb reprocessed the 5' RACE reads via MiXCR and lists one record per CDR3 protein. The table shows 850,000 or so distinct CDR3 sequences, with 25% to 35% occurring only once. The sample consisted of blood. The source is a woman aged 80 or over in good health.

This clonotype is a singleton in its sample. This chain links TRBV7-2 with TRBJ2-5; D may correspond to TRBD1 or TRBD2 (5 bases each). The germline V and J ends were trimmed by 4 bases and 11 bases, with 17 bases remaining between them. CDR3 length equals 13 residues. Germline CDR1 SGHTA, CDR2 FQGNSA. The CDR3 is CASSSSGRDEQYF. CDR3 DNA sequence: TGTGCCAGCAGCTCCTCGGGCAGGGACGAACAGTACTTC.

CDR3 nucleotides: TGTGCCAGCAGCCGCAGGGAGAAAGATACGCAGTATTTT. Its protein product is CASSRREKDTQYF. The chain carries TRBV11-2 and TRBJ2-3; D is possibly TRBD1 or TRBD2 (5 bases each). The V end was cut by 5 bases, the J end by 5 bases, with 11 bases between. CDR1 SGHAT and CDR2 FQNNGV come from the germline V gene. This CDR3 region has 13 residues.

This clonotype was observed at least ten times. The chain is built from TRBV9 and TRBJ2-1; D unresolved. V lost 5 bases and J 6 bases, leaving 6 bases between the germline ends. The CDR3 has 11 amino acids. Germline-derived CDR1 and CDR2 are SGDLS and YYNGEE. CDR3 nucleotide sequence: TGTGCCAGCAGAGCGACCAATGAGCAGTTCTTC. It specifies CASRATNEQFF.

Concerning this clonotype: A much bigger clone sits one base away, suggesting this may be a read error. The V and J genes are TRBV29-1 and TRBJ2-3, with a weak D call TRBD1 (5 bases). The length of the CDR3 is 13 residues. Germline assignment: CDR1 SQVTM and CDR2 ANQGSEA. The CDR3 here is CNADSPGTDTQYF. The CDR3 coding sequence is TGCAACGCTGACAGCCCCGGCACAGATACGCAGTATTTT.

Regarding this clonotype: This could be a read error, since a much larger clone is one nucleotide away. CDR3 sequence reads: CASRGLAVTGELFF. The DNA of the CDR3 is TGTGCCAGCAGGGGGCTAGCGGTTACCGGGGAGCTGTTTTTT. The genes are TRBV2 and TRBJ2-2, with 7 bases matching TRBD2. Germline V gene sequence: CDR1 SNHLY, CDR2 FYNNEI. J was trimmed by 5 bases and V by 6 bases; bases with no gene match: 6. This CDR3 region has 14 residues.

The gene calls are TRBV7-8 and TRBJ2-5, with 8 positions matching TRBD1. The J call could be wrong; TRBJ2-7 is a better fit for the DNA end. There are 15 residues in the CDR3. Germline V gene lookup returns CDR1 SGHVS and CDR2 FQNEAQ. In nucleotides, the CDR3 is TGTGCCAGCAGCTGGACAGGGTCCACTTTCTACGAGCAGTACTTC. This encodes CASSWTGSTFYEQYF.

This clonotype turned up a few times. The genes are TRBV2 and TRBJ2-7; the D gene is possibly TRBD1 (6 bases). Germline CDR1 SNHLY, CDR2 FYNNEI. Trimming pared 6 bases from V and 3 bases from J, leaving 15 bases between. This CDR3 is 14 amino acids long. The CDR3 region is CASSIGTIGYEQYF. The CDR3 DNA is TGTGCCAGCAGCATCGGGACAATCGGCTACGAGCAGTACTTC.

This clonotype showed up just a few times. The V call is TRBV15, the J call TRBJ1-1; D gene uncertain. The germline V gene has CDR1 LNHNV and CDR2 YYDKDF (reference sequence). The CDR3 runs to 14 residues. V lost 0 bases to trimming and J lost 5 bases, with 10 bases between them. The CDR3 nucleotides are TGTGCCACCAGCAGAGATGCGGCAGAAACTGAAGCTTTCTTT. Amino acids: CATSRDAAETEAFF.

The chain recombines TRBV5-1 with TRBJ2-5; D remains ambiguous. Trimming cost V 6 bases and J 4 bases, with 10 bases left between them. CDR1 is SGHRS, CDR2 YFSETQ, per germline. This CDR3 has 12 residues. CDR3 in DNA: TGCGCCAGCAAAGGCGCCCGAGAGACCCAGTACTTC. Protein sequence: CASKGARETQYF.

A word on this clonotype: This clone may be a read error of a much larger clone one base away. The chain links TRBV7-2 to TRBJ2-2; D is perhaps TRBD2 (6 bases). CDR1 SGHTA and CDR2 FQGNSA come from the germline V gene. This CDR3 has 14 residues. CDR3 sequence: CASSLASGTGERFF. In nucleotides, the CDR3 is TGTGCCAGCAGCTTAGCTAGCGGAACCGGGGAGCGGTTTTTT.

The chain combines TRBV6-6 with TRBJ2-7; possibly TRBD1 for D (6 bases). The CDR3 loop spans 14 amino acids. The ends were cut back, 7 bases at V and 6 bases at J, with 19 bases in the middle. Germline values: CDR1 MNHNY, CDR2 SVGAGI (reference sequence). The DNA of the CDR3 is TGTGCCAGCAATTTACAGGGCAACCCCGGCGAGCAGTACTTC. Its translation is CASNLQGNPGEQYF.

This clonotype was observed many times. The V gene is TRBV7-8, the J gene TRBJ2-5; 8 bases align to TRBD2. V lost 4 bases, J lost 3 bases, and 10 bases stayed unmatched. There are 16 residues in the CDR3. The V gene's germline CDR1 is SGHVS and CDR2 FQNEAQ. The CDR3 nucleotides read TGTGCCAGCAGCTCTAGCTCGATAGCGGGGAAAGAGACCCAGTACTTC. Amino acid sequence: CASSSSSIAGKETQYF.

This clonotype was picked up many times. V gene TRBV10-3 combines with J gene TRBJ1-4, with 8 bases that match TRBD1. The germline V gene encodes CDR1 ENHRY and CDR2 SYGVKD. With V trimmed by 5 bases and J by 5 bases, 4 bases remained unmatched. CDR3 length: 14 residues. Here the CDR3 reads CAISLDRVNEKLFF. CDR3 DNA sequence: TGTGCCATCAGTCTGGACAGGGTGAATGAAAAACTGTTTTTT.

This clonotype was detected a few times. The chain recombines TRBV11-2 with TRBJ1-4; 9 bases match TRBD1. The CDR3 runs to 15 residues. Per germline, CDR1 SGHAT and CDR2 FQNNGV. The V gene end was trimmed by 5 bases and the J gene end by 8 bases; junction bases not matched to a gene: 9. For the CDR3, the DNA is TGTGCCAGCAGCCCCACCGGGACAGGGCGAGAAAAACTGTTTTTT. This encodes CASSPTGTGREKLFF.

With respect to this clonotype: Compared with germline, one end of the junction differs, possibly owing to a read error. This sequence joins TRBV20-1 and TRBJ2-3, with D unclear. This CDR3 region has 13 residues. CDR1 DFQATT and CDR2 SNEGSKA come from the germline V gene (reference sequence). CDR3 region: CSARFVDTDTRYF. In nucleotides, the CDR3 is TGCAGTGCTAGATTTGTCGATACAGATACGCGGTATTTT.

This clonotype appeared a few times. The chain couples TRBV10-3 to TRBJ1-5; D might be TRBD1 (5 bases). V was shortened by 3 bases and J by 4 bases, with 16 bases between the two germline ends. The CDR3 extends over 16 amino acids. CDR1 ENHRY and CDR2 SYGVKD come from the germline V gene. The CDR3 sequence: CAISDRSGELNQPQHF. CDR3 coding DNA: TGTGCCATCAGTGATCGCTCGGGGGAGTTGAATCAGCCCCAGCATTTT.

Of note for this clonotype: Possible read error: a much larger clone is one base away. V is TRBV6-6 and J is TRBJ2-4, with TRBD1 identical over 7 bases. The J call may be faulty, since TRBJ2-5 better matches the DNA end. Germline assignment: CDR1 MNHNY and CDR2 SVGAGI (reference sequence). The CDR3 contains 15 residues. CDR3: CAGSYADRLGETQYF. DNA of the CDR3: TGTGCCGGCAGTTACGCGGACAGGTTAGGGGAGACCCAGTACTTC.

Ten or more counts support this clonotype. This chain links TRBV28 with TRBJ2-7, with 9 nucleotides matching TRBD2. The CDR3 is 18 residues long. The germline V gene encodes CDR1 MDHEN and CDR2 SYDVKM. Trimming at V came to 6 bases and at J to 6 bases, leaving 21 bases not matched to a gene. In nucleotides, the CDR3 is TGTGCCAGCAGCGAGGTACTAGGGGCGGGGGGGCTACCAACCGAGCAGTACTTC. Amino acids: CASSEVLGAGGLPTEQYF.

This clonotype has a count of ten or more. V usage is TRBV7-2 and J usage is TRBJ2-5; D gene ambiguous. The V gene lost 5 bases and the J gene lost 1 base, with 11 bases spanning the gap. CDR1 SGHTA and CDR2 FQGNSA come from the germline V gene. The CDR3 totals 14 residues. CDR3 DNA: TGTGCCAGCAGCCCACGACGGACCCAAGAGACCCAGTACTTC. Translated: CASSPRRTQETQYF.

The chain combines TRBV25-1 with TRBJ2-2, with D possibly being TRBD2 (7 bases). The CDR3 sequence is 16 residues long. Germline loops: CDR1 MGHDK, CDR2 SYGVNS. Trimming took 2 bases from V and 3 from J, leaving 13 bases between them. The CDR3 region is CASSERGARDTGELFF. The CDR3 DNA reads as TGTGCCAGCAGTGAACGGGGGGCGCGGGACACCGGGGAGCTGTTTTTT.

The V call is TRBV5-1, the J call TRBJ2-1; D possibly corresponds to TRBD1 (5 bases). The CDR3 is 12 residues long. The ends were cut back, 3 bases at V and 10 bases at J, with 11 bases in the middle. The germline V gene has CDR1 SGHRS and CDR2 YFSETQ. The CDR3 reads CASSYTGGEQFF. CDR3 coding DNA: TGCGCCAGCAGCTATACAGGTGGGGAGCAGTTCTTC.

This sequence joins TRBV7-2 and TRBJ2-3; 7 bases are shared with TRBD1. V was pared by 5 bases and J by 4 bases, with 18 bases of the junction left unmatched. Looked up from germline, CDR1 is SGHTA and CDR2 is FQGNSA. This CDR3 is 18 amino acids long. CDR3 protein: CASSKPQQGNWASDTQYF. CDR3 nucleotides: TGTGCCAGCAGCAAACCCCAACAGGGGAATTGGGCGTCAGATACGCAGTATTTT.

The sample holds a few counts of this clonotype. A read error may explain this, as a much larger clone is one base away. The V and J genes are TRBV12-3 or TRBV12-4 and TRBJ2-5, with 9 bases lining up with TRBD2. With V trimmed by 3 bases and J by 11 bases, 13 bases remained unmatched. The CDR3 contains 15 residues. As DNA, the CDR3 is TGTGCCAGCAGTTTTGGGCGGGGGGGCACCAATGAGCAGTACTTC. Translated: CASSFGRGGTNEQYF.

This rearrangement joins TRBV21-1 to TRBJ2-7; TRBD1 is the table's D call and was not checked against the DNA. TRBV21-1 is designated a pseudogene. The CDR3 covers 15 residues. CDR3 nucleotide sequence: TGTGCCAGCACCAATTCTTGGACGGGATACTACGAGCAGTACTTC. Residues: CASTNSWTGYYEQYF.

This clonotype has at least ten counts. The rearrangement uses TRBV7-9 and TRBJ2-3; D is tentatively TRBD1 or TRBD2 (5 bases each). Trimming left V 2 bases short and J 5 bases short, with 17 bases between. The CDR3 is 16 residues long. Germline CDR1 and CDR2: SEHNR and FQNEAQ (reference sequence). The CDR3 protein is CASSLTGTVVGDTQYF. The CDR3, as DNA: TGTGCCAGCAGCTTAACCGGGACGGTGGTCGGAGATACGCAGTATTTT.

This clonotype was observed at least ten times. This sequence joins TRBV7-2 and TRBJ2-1; 9 nucleotides line up with TRBD2. The CDR3 contains 16 residues. The junction had 12 bases not matched to a gene; V was cut back by 3 bases and J by 9 bases. Germline V gene lookup returns CDR1 SGHTA and CDR2 FQGNSA. The CDR3 here is CASSLRAGGKSSEQFF. In DNA form, the CDR3 reads TGTGCCAGCAGCTTGAGGGCGGGGGGGAAGTCAAGTGAGCAGTTCTTC.

On this clonotype itself: A junction end diverges from the germline sequence, so it may reflect a read error. The chain joins TRBV24-1 to TRBJ2-1, with D tentatively TRBD1 or TRBD2 (7 bases each). CDR1 and CDR2 (germline): KGHDR, SFDVKD. The CDR3 totals 17 residues. Here the CDR3 reads CATSDPQGGPLYNEQVF. CDR3 DNA sequence: TGTGCCACCAGTGATCCCCAGGGGGGGCCTCTCTACAATGAGCAGGTCTTC.

The rearrangement joins TRBV5-1 to TRBJ1-1; TRBD1 might be the D (6 bases). CDR3 length equals 15 residues. The ends were cut back, 4 bases at V and 7 bases at J, with 20 bases in the middle. Germline V gene lookup returns CDR1 SGHRS and CDR2 YFSETQ. CDR3 in DNA: TGCGCCAGCAGCCCGAAGTATCAGGGGTCGCTTGAAGCTTTCTTT. This encodes CASSPKYQGSLEAFF.

This clonotype was picked up a small number of times. The junction shows a germline mismatch at one end, possibly a read error. The V gene is TRBV7-2, the J gene TRBJ1-6; tentative D call: TRBD1 (5 bases). Germline CDR1 is SGHTA and CDR2 is FQGNSA. The CDR3 covers 18 residues. The CDR3 region has the DNA TGTGCCAGCAGCTTTTTGGGGGGAATTGGCTCCTATAATTCACCCCCCCACTTT. The encoded protein is CASSFLGGIGSYNSPPHF.

This clonotype came up a few times. The V and J genes are TRBV3-1 and TRBJ2-1; D is perhaps TRBD2 (6 bases). V dropped 1 base and J dropped 2 bases, with 12 bases sitting between them. This CDR3 spans 16 amino acids. CDR1 LGHDT and CDR2 YNNKEL come from the germline V gene (reference sequence). The CDR3 coding sequence is TGTGCCAGCAGCCAAGTCCGCGGGGCGGCCTACAATGAGCAGTTCTTC. It codes for CASSQVRGAAYNEQFF.

This clonotype is a singleton in its sample. One base away lies a much larger clone, so this may be a sequencing read error. The chain employs TRBV12-3 or TRBV12-4 and TRBJ2-7; 9 bases line up with TRBD1. The CDR3 spans 15 residues. J gave up 7 bases and V 3 bases, and 10 bases lay outside the gene matches. The CDR3 reads CASSLSQGAWNEQYF. In DNA form, the CDR3 reads TGTGCCAGCAGTTTGTCACAGGGGGCCTGGAATGAGCAGTACTTC.

This clonotype was recorded many times. This chain joins TRBV5-1 and TRBJ2-3; weak D call: TRBD2 (6 bases). Germline V lookup: CDR1 SGHRS, CDR2 YFSETQ. The CDR3 totals 15 residues. Trimming removed 4 bases from V and 1 base from J, with 13 bases in between. CDR3 protein: CASSPWGGGTDTQYF. As DNA, the CDR3 is TGCGCCAGCAGCCCATGGGGCGGGGGCACAGATACGCAGTATTTT. The full variable domain, completed using reference TRBV5-1 and TRBJ2-3, is KAGVTQTPRYLIKTRGQQVTLSCSPISGHRSVSWYQQTPGQGLQFLFEYFSETQRNKGNFPGRFSGRQFSNSRSEMNVSTLELGDSALYLCASSPWGGGTDTQYFGPGTRLTVL.